The entry below gives a single T cell receptor (beta chain) sequence along with its context. Only in-frame clones appear in the TCRdb table, and some are missing; sequencing was by immunoSEQ multiplex PCR. The data contain roughly 400,000 clones, approximately 92% of them seen just once; the ten biggest clones take up just under 6.5%. The CDR3 covers 16 residues. The V gene's germline CDR1 is MDHEN and CDR2 SYDVKM. Deletions cut 4 bases from V and 2 bases from J, with 15 bases between. This sample is part of a study of control samples from healthy donors and cancer patients. Material for sequencing was PBMCs. The receptor's source is a man aged 35-49 years with head and neck cancer. This sequence joins TRBV28 and TRBJ1-3, with D perhaps matching TRBD1 (6 bases). CDR3 DNA: TGTGCCAGCAGTTCCGAGAAGGGGGGGCCTGGAAACACCATATATTTT. It codes for CASSSEKGGPGNTIYF. The complete variable domain, with remaining parts taken from reference TRBV28 and TRBJ1-3, reads DVKVTQSSRYLVKRTGEKVFLECVQDMDHENMFWYRQDPGLGLRLIYFSYDVKMKEKGDIPEGYSVSREKKERFSLILESASTNQTSMYLCASSSEKGGPGNTIYFGEGSWLTVV.